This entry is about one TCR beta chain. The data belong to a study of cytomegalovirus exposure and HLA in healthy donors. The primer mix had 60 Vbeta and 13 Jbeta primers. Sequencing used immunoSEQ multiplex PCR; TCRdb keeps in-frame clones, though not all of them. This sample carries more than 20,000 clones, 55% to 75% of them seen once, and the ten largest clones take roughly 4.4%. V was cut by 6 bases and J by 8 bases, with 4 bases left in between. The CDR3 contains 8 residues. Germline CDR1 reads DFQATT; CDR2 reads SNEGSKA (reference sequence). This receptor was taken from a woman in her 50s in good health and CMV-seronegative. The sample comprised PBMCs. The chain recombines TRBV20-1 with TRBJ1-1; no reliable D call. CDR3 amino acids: CSAEEAFF. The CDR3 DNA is TGCAGTGCGGAGGAAGCTTTCTTT.